The 6 T cell receptor beta chains below all came from one sample that was sequenced in a study of T cell responses to AZD1222 COVID-19 vaccine. TCRdb's copy holds only in-frame clones and misses some; the assay was immunoSEQ multiplex PCR. The table lists about 120,000 clones, more than 85% of them singletons. The input for sequencing was peripheral blood, taken on day 0 of AZD1222 vaccination. These receptors all come from an adult in good health.

The chain uses TRBV5-4 and TRBJ2-1; D is uncertain. Germline CDR1 SGHNT, CDR2 YYREEE (reference sequence). The CDR3 totals 15 residues. V lost 0 bases and J lost 9, with 16 bases in between. As DNA, the CDR3 is TGTGCCAGCAGCTTGGATAGAGTCCGTAGTCGTGAGCAGTTCTTC. Encoded protein: CASSLDRVRSREQFF.

V gene TRBV10-3 combines with J gene TRBJ1-4; D is perhaps TRBD1 (5 bases). V lost 10 bases and J 3 bases, leaving 12 bases between the germline ends. The CDR3 sequence is 13 residues long. Germline V lookup: CDR1 ENHRY, CDR2 SYGVKD. CDR3 loop: CATRDGANEKLFF. CDR3 in DNA: TGTGCCACCCGGGACGGAGCTAATGAAAAACTGTTTTTT.

CDR3 residues: CASKPGLAGGEQFF. The CDR3 nucleotides are TGTGCCAGTAAACCGGGACTAGCGGGAGGTGAGCAGTTCTTC. This rearrangement joins TRBV19 to TRBJ2-1; 15 bases line up with TRBD2. V lost 7 bases to trimming and J lost 9 bases; unmatched junction nucleotides: 4. CDR3 length: 14 residues. Germline assignment: CDR1 LNHDA and CDR2 SQIVND (reference sequence).

A remark on this clone: This sample includes further DNA sequences coding for the same CDR3. The gene calls are TRBV7-9 and TRBJ2-3; the D is unclear. The V end was cut by 5 bases, the J end by 1 base, with 4 bases between. CDR1 and CDR2 (germline): SEHNR, FQNEAQ (reference sequence). The CDR3 runs 12 residues. CDR3 region: CASSPGTDTQYF. The CDR3 DNA is TGTGCCAGCAGCCCAGGCACAGATACGCAGTATTTT.

This sequence joins TRBV29-1 and TRBJ2-1; 8 bases match TRBD2. V shed 2 bases and J 7 bases; nucleotides not matched to a gene: 4. The CDR3 consists of 13 residues. Per germline, CDR1 SQVTM and CDR2 ANQGSEA. The CDR3 loop is CSVEPGGENEQFF. The CDR3 DNA is TGCAGCGTTGAACCGGGAGGGGAAAATGAGCAGTTCTTC.

This chain uses TRBV6-5 with TRBJ2-2; D unresolved. Germline values: CDR1 MNHEY, CDR2 SVGAGI. CDR3 length: 15 amino acids. The germline V and J ends were trimmed by 2 bases and 0 bases, with 7 bases remaining between them. For the CDR3, the DNA is TGTGCCAGCAGTTACCTCATCTCGAACACCGGGGAGCTGTTTTTT. This codes for CASSYLISNTGELFF.